A selection of T cell receptor beta chains follows, all from one sample in a study of cytomegalovirus exposure and HLA in healthy donors. TCRdb's table, derived via immunoSEQ multiplex PCR, lists solely in-frame clones and lacks some. The sample holds approximately 190,000 clones, roughly 80% seen once. The sequencing input was PBMCs. The source of these receptors is a woman in her twenties or thirties in good health and CMV-seropositive. Both conserved end residues are part of each CDR3. The D gene is left open where the match is weak. Part of the rows lack a size; the others show once, few, many or a class for expanded clones.

CDR3 length	D gene	clone size	V gene	J gene	CDR3 protein	CDR3 DNA
14	-	-	TRBV28	TRBJ2-1	CASSSLKLNNEQFF	TGTGCCAGCAGTTCCCTGAAACTCAACAATGAGCAGTTCTTC
19	TRBD2	few	TRBV15	TRBJ2-1	CATSRVGIAGESSYNEQFF	TGTGCCACCAGCAGAGTGGGGATAGCGGGAGAGTCCTCCTACAATGAGCAGTTCTTC
16	-	-	TRBV27	TRBJ2-3	CASSLYGGTRTDTQYF	TGTGCCAGCAGTTTATATGGCGGGACCCGCACAGATACGCAGTATTTT
15	TRBD1	once	TRBV6-5	TRBJ1-2	CASRTGGLQNYGYTF	TGTGCCAGCAGAACAGGGGGCCTTCAGAACTATGGCTACACCTTC
14	-	-	TRBV29-1	TRBJ1-1	CSVPLTPMNTEAFF	TGCAGCGTTCCCCTGACACCCATGAACACTGAAGCTTTCTTT
12	-	-	TRBV7-9	TRBJ1-5	CASSLGQQPQHF	TGTGCCAGCAGCTTAGGACAGCAGCCCCAGCATTTT
15	-	-	TRBV18	TRBJ1-1	CASSPARTDYTEAFF	TGTGCCAGCTCACCCGCCCGGACAGACTACACTGAAGCTTTCTTT
12	-	-	TRBV7-2	TRBJ2-1	CASSRSLREQFF	TGTGCCAGCAGTAGGAGTTTAAGGGAGCAGTTCTTC
15	-	-	TRBV7-2	TRBJ2-5	CASSLAVDNGETQYF	TGTGCCAGCAGCTTAGCGGTAGACAATGGGGAGACCCAGTACTTC
12	TRBD1	few	TRBV29-1	TRBJ1-2	CSGTGQGQGYTF	TGCAGCGGCACGGGACAGGGGCAAGGCTACACCTTC
18	TRBD2	-	TRBV4-2	TRBJ2-7	CASSRDQSPTSFSYEQYF	TGTGCCAGCAGCCGCGACCAAAGCCCGACTAGCTTCTCCTACGAGCAGTACTTC
13	-	-	TRBV25-1	TRBJ2-7	CASNHLWGDEQYF	TGTGCCAGCAACCACCTATGGGGGGACGAGCAGTACTTC
15	TRBD1	-	TRBV28	TRBJ1-5	CATAIPGQGDQPQHF	TGTGCCACCGCAATCCCGGGACAGGGGGACCAGCCCCAGCATTTT